One sample yielded the 16 T cell receptor beta chains listed below, sequenced in a study of blood T cell repertoires in COVID-19. TCRdb's table, derived via immunoSEQ multiplex PCR, lists solely in-frame clones and lacks some. The table lists about 390,000 clones, around nine tenths of them singletons. The sequenced sample consisted of PBMCs or T cells enriched from blood (not recorded which). All receptors come from a woman aged 50 to 65 who had recovered from COVID-19.

This clone was found a few times. The rearrangement uses TRBV5-1 and TRBJ1-5; D not certain. The CDR3 sequence is 15 residues long. Trimming took 4 bases from V and 2 from J, leaving 13 bases between them. Per germline, CDR1 SGHRS and CDR2 YFSETQ. CDR3 sequence: CASSLDGEGNQPQHF. The CDR3 DNA is TGCGCCAGCAGCCTGGACGGCGAGGGCAATCAGCCCCAGCATTTT.

The CDR3 spells CASSPLDRGGGNTIYF. The DNA of the CDR3 is TGTGCCAGCTCACCGCTCGACAGGGGTGGAGGAAACACCATATATTTT. V gene TRBV18 combines with J gene TRBJ1-3, with 8 positions matching TRBD1. The CDR3 sequence is 16 residues long. Per the germline V gene, CDR1 is KGHSH and CDR2 is LQKENI. The J segment lost 4 bases and the V segment lost 3 bases, leaving 8 bases of the junction unmatched.

This chain links TRBV6-2 or TRBV6-3 with TRBJ2-6; 7 bases are shared with TRBD1. From germline, CDR1 is MNHEY and CDR2 SVGEGT. The CDR3 is 15 residues long. The junction had 4 bases not matched to a gene; V was cut back by 6 bases and J by 2 bases. The CDR3 DNA reads as TGTGCCAGCAGCCCAACAGGGGCTGGGGCCAACGTCCTGACTTTC. It translates to CASSPTGAGANVLTF.

The rearrangement links TRBV9 to TRBJ2-7; the D is unclear. Looked up from germline, CDR1 is SGDLS and CDR2 is YYNGEE. V was shortened by 0 bases and J by 1 base, with 14 bases between the two germline ends. This CDR3 comprises 16 residues. The CDR3 region has the DNA TGTGCCAGCAGCGTAGCTGAAGGCAGCGATTCCTACGAGCAGTACTTC. Amino acids: CASSVAEGSDSYEQYF. Combining the CDR3 with reference TRBV9 and TRBJ2-7 gives the whole variable domain DSGVTQTPKHLITATGQRVTLRCSPRSGDLSVYWYQQSLDQGLQFLIQYYNGEERAKGNILERFSAQQFPDLHSELNLSSLELGDSALYFCASSVAEGSDSYEQYFGPGTRLTVT.

The chain is built from TRBV28 and TRBJ1-5; D remains ambiguous. Trimming cost V 3 bases and J 8 bases, with 8 bases left between them. The CDR3 loop spans 12 amino acids. Germline V gene lookup returns CDR1 MDHEN and CDR2 SYDVKM. For the CDR3, the DNA is TGTGCCAGCAGTTTTTTGGGCGAGCCCCAGCATTTT. Translating gives CASSFLGEPQHF. The full variable domain, in which reference TRBV28 and TRBJ1-5 provide the parts outside the CDR3, is DVKVTQSSRYLVKRTGEKVFLECVQDMDHENMFWYRQDPGLGLRLIYFSYDVKMKEKGDIPEGYSVSREKKERFSLILESASTNQTSMYLCASSFLGEPQHFGDGTRLSIL.

This chain's CDR3 is CASSARDRDHEQYF. CDR3 sequence (DNA): TGTGCCAGCAGCGCCCGGGACAGGGACCACGAGCAGTACTTC. The chain joins TRBV7-9 to TRBJ2-7; 9 bases line up with TRBD1. The germline CDR1 and CDR2 sequences are SEHNR and FQNEAQ (reference sequence). The CDR3 covers 14 residues. Trimming took 5 bases from V and 5 from J; bases not matched to a gene: 7.

This chain connects TRBV7-2 to TRBJ1-3; D is uncertain. The V gene's germline CDR1 is SGHTA and CDR2 FQGNSA. The germline V and J ends were trimmed by 3 bases and 0 bases, with 12 bases remaining between them. There are 16 residues in the CDR3. The CDR3 sequence: CASSFLTVSSGNTIYF. CDR3 DNA: TGTGCCAGCAGCTTCTTGACTGTGTCCTCTGGAAACACCATATATTTT. Variable domain in full (rest from reference TRBV7-2 and TRBJ1-3): GAGVSQSPSNKVTEKGKDVELRCDPISGHTALYWYRQSLGQGLEFLIYFQGNSAPDKSGLPSDRFSAERTGGSVSTLTIQRTQQEDSAVYLCASSFLTVSSGNTIYFGEGSWLTVV.

The chain carries TRBV21-1 and TRBJ1-2; TRBD1, the table's D call, was not compared with the DNA. TRBV21-1 is designated a pseudogene. The CDR3 sequence is 17 residues long. For the CDR3, the DNA is TGTGCCAGCAGCGCCAGGACAGGGGGCGGGTATCGAAGCGGCTACACCTTC. Protein: CASSARTGGGYRSGYTF.

This chain connects TRBV18 to TRBJ2-5; a weak D match, TRBD2 (6 bases). Trimming removed 5 bases from V and 5 bases from J, with 12 bases in between. CDR1 is KGHSH and CDR2 is LQKENI in the germline V gene. The CDR3 consists of 13 residues. In DNA form, the CDR3 reads TGTGCCAGCTCAGCCGGGACTTGGGAGACCCAGTACTTC. It encodes CASSAGTWETQYF.

The chain combines TRBV18 with TRBJ1-3; D remains ambiguous. This CDR3 is built from 14 residues. V was trimmed by 6 bases and J by 0 bases, leaving 9 bases between them. CDR1 is KGHSH, CDR2 LQKENI, per germline. CDR3 in DNA: TGTGCCAGCTCCTCGAGCCGCTCTGGAAACACCATATATTTT. It codes for CASSSSRSGNTIYF. The complete variable domain, with remaining parts taken from reference TRBV18 and TRBJ1-3, reads NAGVMQNPRHLVRRRGQEARLRCSPMKGHSHVYWYRQLPEEGLKFMVYLQKENIIDESGMPKERFSAEFPKEGPSILRIQQVVRGDSAAYFCASSSSRSGNTIYFGEGSWLTVV.

This rearrangement joins TRBV10-3 to TRBJ1-2; possibly TRBD1 for D (5 bases). The CDR3 length is 13 residues. Germline CDR1 and CDR2: ENHRY and SYGVKD. Deletions cut 9 bases from V and 6 bases from J, with 17 bases between. DNA of the CDR3: TGTGCCATGAAAGGGCAGGGCGAAGATGGCTACACCTTC. Protein: CAMKGQGEDGYTF.

J is TRBJ2-1 and V is TRBV11-3, with 8 bases identical to TRBD2. Germline values: CDR1 SGHNT, CDR2 YENEEA. This CDR3 region has 15 residues. Unmatched junction bases numbered 12, after V lost 6 bases and J lost 8 bases. CDR3 loop: CASSKAGAAVDEQFF. Here the CDR3 DNA reads TGTGCCAGCAGTAAAGCGGGGGCAGCCGTCGATGAGCAGTTCTTC.

The chain uses TRBV24-1 and TRBJ1-2; a weak D match, TRBD1 (6 bases). V lost 4 bases and J lost 8, with 13 bases in between. The length of the CDR3 is 13 residues. Germline CDR1 KGHDR, CDR2 SFDVKD. The CDR3 DNA is TGTGCCACCAGTGAGTGGGGGCGGATCGGCTACACCTTC. It yields the protein CATSEWGRIGYTF.

This chain connects TRBV4-1 to TRBJ1-1, with unresolved D. The V end was cut by 1 base, the J end by 6 bases, with 9 bases between. The CDR3 is 13 amino acids. Germline V gives CDR1 MGHRA, CDR2 YSYEKL. The DNA for the CDR3 is TGCGCCAGCAGCCAAGCTTTTTCCCCTGAAGCTTTCTTT. Protein product: CASSQAFSPEAFF.

The chain couples TRBV9 to TRBJ2-5; D might be TRBD2 (6 bases). CDR1 is SGDLS, CDR2 YYNGEE, per germline. This CDR3 spans 15 amino acids. With 2 bases removed from V and 1 base from J, the gap between germline ends came to 12 bases. The CDR3 region has the DNA TGTGCCAGCAGCGTTGCGGAGGGGACCCAAGAGACCCAGTACTTC. It translates to CASSVAEGTQETQYF.

This clone was seen many times. This sequence joins TRBV28 and TRBJ1-6; 7 bases line up with TRBD1. V lost 4 bases, J lost 6 bases, and 6 bases stayed unmatched. The CDR3 extends over 15 amino acids. Germline lookup yields CDR1 MDHEN and CDR2 SYDVKM. In nucleotides, the CDR3 is TGTGCCAGCAGTTCAAGCAGGGGGTTTAATTCACCCCTCCACTTT. Amino acids: CASSSSRGFNSPLHF.